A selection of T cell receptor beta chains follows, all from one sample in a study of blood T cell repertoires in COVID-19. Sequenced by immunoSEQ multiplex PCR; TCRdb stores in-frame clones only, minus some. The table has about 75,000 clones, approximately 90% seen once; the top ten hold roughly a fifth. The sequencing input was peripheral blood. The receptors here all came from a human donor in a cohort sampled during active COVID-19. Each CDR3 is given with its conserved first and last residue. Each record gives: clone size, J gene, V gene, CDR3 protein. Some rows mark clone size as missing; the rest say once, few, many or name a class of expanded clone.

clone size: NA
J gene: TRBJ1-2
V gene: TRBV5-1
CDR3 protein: CASSSGLQGNYGYTF

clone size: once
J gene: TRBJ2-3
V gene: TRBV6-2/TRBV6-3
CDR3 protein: CASSARLAGSDTQYF

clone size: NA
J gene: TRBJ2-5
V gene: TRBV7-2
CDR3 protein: CASSLGHKETQYF

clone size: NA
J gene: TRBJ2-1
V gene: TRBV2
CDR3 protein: CASSDQAGGGLDEQFF

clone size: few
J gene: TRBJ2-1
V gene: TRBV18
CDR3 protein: CASSPPGGGTYNEQFF

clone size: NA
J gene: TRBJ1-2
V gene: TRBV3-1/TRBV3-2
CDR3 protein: CASRVGAGNYGYTF

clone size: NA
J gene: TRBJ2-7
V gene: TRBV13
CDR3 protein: CASSLGTGDLTYEQYF

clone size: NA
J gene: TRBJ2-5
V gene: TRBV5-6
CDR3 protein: CASRRAGGSETQYF

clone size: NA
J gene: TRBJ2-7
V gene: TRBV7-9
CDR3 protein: CASSLELVTGITREQYF

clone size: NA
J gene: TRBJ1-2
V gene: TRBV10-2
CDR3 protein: CASSEQITGTGRNGYTF

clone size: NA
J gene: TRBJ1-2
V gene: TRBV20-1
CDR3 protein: CSAERYHGYTF

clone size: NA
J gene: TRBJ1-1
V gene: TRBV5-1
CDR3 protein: CASSSGPMNTEAFF

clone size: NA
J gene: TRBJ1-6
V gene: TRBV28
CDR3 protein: CASSLAKSRNSPLHF